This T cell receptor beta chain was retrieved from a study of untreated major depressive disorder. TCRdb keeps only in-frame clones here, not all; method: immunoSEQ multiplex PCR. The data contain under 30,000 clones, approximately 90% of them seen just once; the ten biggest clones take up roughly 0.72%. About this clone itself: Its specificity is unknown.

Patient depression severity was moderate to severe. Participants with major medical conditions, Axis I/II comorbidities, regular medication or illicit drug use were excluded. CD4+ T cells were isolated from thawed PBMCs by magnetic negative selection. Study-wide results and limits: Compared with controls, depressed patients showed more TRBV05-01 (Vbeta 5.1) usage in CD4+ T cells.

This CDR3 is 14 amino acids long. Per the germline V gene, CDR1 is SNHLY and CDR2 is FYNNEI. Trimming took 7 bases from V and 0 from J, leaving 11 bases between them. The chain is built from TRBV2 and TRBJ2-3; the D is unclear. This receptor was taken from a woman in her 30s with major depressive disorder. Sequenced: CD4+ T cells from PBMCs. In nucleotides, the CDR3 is TGTGCCAGCATGGCGAGGCCGAGCACAGATACGCAGTATTTT. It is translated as CASMARPSTDTQYF.